A single sample gave rise to the 17 T cell receptor beta chains below, sequenced in a study of blood T cell repertoires in COVID-19. Assay: immunoSEQ multiplex PCR; the TCRdb copy retains only in-frame clones and omits some. The sample includes over 250,000 clones, roughly 87% seen only once; the top ten take about 1%. The specimen was PBMCs or T cells enriched from blood (not recorded which). These receptors were obtained from a woman under 40 who had recovered from COVID-19.

The chain joins TRBV24-1 to TRBJ1-3, with 9 bases matching TRBD1. Per the germline V gene, CDR1 is KGHDR and CDR2 is SFDVKD. CDR3 size: 14 residues. The J segment lost 4 bases and the V segment lost 9 bases, leaving 6 bases of the junction unmatched. The CDR3 sequence is CATRGQGLGNTIYF. Here the CDR3 DNA reads TGTGCCACCCGTGGACAGGGGCTCGGAAACACCATATATTTT.

This chain uses TRBV14 with TRBJ1-6, with D unclear. Germline V lookup: CDR1 SGHDN, CDR2 FVKESK. This CDR3 comprises 16 residues. With 4 bases removed from V and 0 bases from J, the gap between germline ends came to 10 bases. This CDR3 reads CASSPSRSSYNSPLHF. The CDR3 nucleotides read TGTGCCAGCAGCCCTTCAAGGAGCTCCTATAATTCACCCCTCCACTTT. Together with reference TRBV14 and TRBJ1-6, the CDR3 gives the full variable domain: EAGVTQFPSHSVIEKGQTVTLRCDPISGHDNLYWYRRVMGKEIKFLLHFVKESKQDESGMPNNRFLAERTGGTYSTLKVQPAELEDSGVYFCASSPSRSSYNSPLHFGNGTRLTVT.

The gene calls are TRBV25-1 and TRBJ1-4; 7 nucleotides align to TRBD1. Germline V gives CDR1 MGHDK, CDR2 SYGVNS. V trimming: 2 bases; J trimming: 7 bases; junction bases outside the gene matches: 7. CDR3 size: 15 residues. CDR3 sequence reads: CASSEGVRGSEKLFF. The CDR3 DNA reads as TGTGCCAGCAGTGAAGGTGTCAGGGGGAGTGAAAAACTGTTTTTT.

The sample holds one count of this clone. The chain combines TRBV11-2 with TRBJ2-7; 10 nucleotides agree with TRBD2. V was clipped by 1 base and J by 4 bases; unmatched bases: 10. Germline lookup yields CDR1 SGHAT and CDR2 FQNNGV. This CDR3 has 17 residues. The CDR3 nucleotides read TGTGCCAGCAGCTTAGTCGGTAGCGGGGGGCATGAGTACGAGCAGTACTTC. Translation gives CASSLVGSGGHEYEQYF.

This chain uses TRBV18 with TRBJ1-2; the match to TRBD1 covers 8 bases. The V gene's germline CDR1 is KGHSH and CDR2 LQKENI. J was trimmed by 6 bases and V by 3 bases; bases with no gene match: 3. The CDR3 is 13 amino acids. CDR3 in amino acids: CASSPTGDDGYTF. The CDR3 coding sequence is TGTGCCAGCTCACCGACAGGGGACGATGGCTACACCTTC.

The chain uses TRBV2 and TRBJ1-5, with no clear D. Germline V lookup: CDR1 SNHLY, CDR2 FYNNEI. Trimming pared 7 bases from V and 2 bases from J, leaving 12 bases between. The CDR3 is 14 residues long. Written as DNA, the CDR3 is TGTGCCAGCATCATAGAGAGGGGCAATCAGCCCCAGCATTTT. Translation: CASIIERGNQPQHF.

The gene calls are TRBV28 and TRBJ1-1; a weak D match, TRBD1 (5 bases). Trimming shortened V by 3 bases and J by 3 bases, and 17 bases separated the two germline ends. The CDR3 is 16 amino acids. Germline V gives CDR1 MDHEN, CDR2 SYDVKM. CDR3 sequence: CASSLPRQQGYTEAFF. CDR3 DNA: TGTGCCAGCAGTTTGCCCCGACAGCAAGGGTACACTGAAGCTTTCTTT.

The chain employs TRBV9 and TRBJ1-2, with D tentatively TRBD1 (6 bases). Germline lookup yields CDR1 SGDLS and CDR2 YYNGEE. Trimming stripped 7 bases from V and 8 bases from J, with 15 bases between. This CDR3 spans 12 amino acids. DNA for the CDR3: TGTGCCAGCGGGGTCAGGGGTAAGGGCTACACCTTC. It specifies CASGVRGKGYTF.

This sequence joins TRBV5-1 and TRBJ2-5; 9 positions agree with TRBD2. This CDR3 comprises 15 residues. J was trimmed by 5 bases and V by 0 bases; bases with no gene match: 5. Germline V CDR1 and CDR2: SGHRS, YFSETQ. This chain's CDR3 is CASSLGAGGFETQYF. The CDR3 coding sequence is TGCGCCAGCAGCTTGGGAGCGGGAGGTTTCGAGACCCAGTACTTC.

CDR3 amino acids: CASSPLSGQSSYTF. The CDR3 DNA sequence: TGTGCCAGCTCACCACTTTCGGGACAGTCAAGCTACACCTTC. The genes are TRBV18 and TRBJ1-2, with TRBD1 identical over 7 bases. The CDR3 has 14 amino acids. Germline V CDR1 and CDR2: KGHSH, LQKENI. V shed 1 base and J 9 bases; nucleotides not matched to a gene: 8.

There are a few counts of this clone. J is TRBJ1-1 and V is TRBV27; TRBD1 is a possible D gene (5 bases). The CDR3 has 14 amino acids. V was pared by 3 bases and J by 7 bases, with 15 bases between. CDR1 and CDR2 from the germline V gene are MNHEY and SMNVEV (reference sequence). DNA for the CDR3: TGTGCCAGCAGTTTGAGATTTCGTCAGGGTGAAGCTTTCTTT. Its translation is CASSLRFRQGEAFF.

CDR3 bases: TGTGCCAGTAGTATGGGAGTAACAGATACGCAGTATTTT. Its protein is CASSMGVTDTQYF. The chain links TRBV19 to TRBJ2-3; perhaps TRBD2 as D (5 bases). The V gene lost 3 bases and the J gene lost 3 bases, with 7 bases spanning the gap. The CDR3 is 13 residues long. CDR1 and CDR2 (germline): LNHDA, SQIVND (reference sequence).

This chain uses TRBV27 with TRBJ2-7; tentative D call: TRBD2 (7 bases). The germline V and J ends were trimmed by 2 bases and 6 bases, with 23 bases remaining between them. The CDR3 is 17 residues long. Germline V lookup: CDR1 MNHEY, CDR2 SMNVEV (reference sequence). DNA of the CDR3: TGTGCCAGCAGTTTACCAACCAGGGGAGGGGGGGCCCGCGAGCAGTACTTC. Encoded protein: CASSLPTRGGGAREQYF.

The V call is TRBV6-5, the J call TRBJ2-3; 8 bases map to TRBD2. With 4 bases clipped from V and 7 bases from J, the junction kept 7 bases outside the gene matches. The CDR3 consists of 14 residues. Germline V gives CDR1 MNHEY, CDR2 SVGAGI. CDR3 loop: CASSSLTSVYTQYF. CDR3 in DNA: TGTGCCAGCAGTTCCCTGACTAGCGTGTATACGCAGTATTTT.

The rearrangement uses TRBV3-1 (or the pseudogene TRBV3-2) and TRBJ1-5; TRBD1 matches 10 bases. CDR3 size: 13 residues. The germline V gene encodes CDR1 LGHDT and CDR2 YNNKEL (reference sequence). Losses at the gene ends were 5 bases for V and 9 bases for J; bases not matched to a gene: 4. CDR3 loop: CASSATGGRPQHF. For the CDR3, the DNA is TGTGCCAGCAGCGCGACAGGGGGCAGGCCCCAGCATTTT.

This chain joins TRBV29-1 and TRBJ1-1, with 9 bases matching TRBD1. The germline CDR1 and CDR2 sequences are SQVTM and ANQGSEA. V lost 3 bases to trimming and J lost 3 bases; unmatched junction nucleotides: 17. CDR3 length: 18 residues. The DNA of the CDR3 is TGCAGCGTTGACTGGGCGGGACAGGGAGTCGTTGTCCACACTGAAGCTTTCTTT. Its protein product is CSVDWAGQGVVVHTEAFF.

The chain employs TRBV27 and TRBJ2-7, with 7 bases that match TRBD1. This CDR3 region has 15 residues. J lost 0 bases, V lost 6 bases, and 8 bases had no gene match. CDR1 is MNHEY, CDR2 SMNVEV, per germline (reference sequence). The CDR3 here is CASSFTGAPSYEQYF. Here the CDR3 DNA reads TGTGCCAGCAGCTTCACAGGGGCCCCCTCCTACGAGCAGTACTTC.